These T cell receptor beta chains were read from a single sample in a study of beta chain features in type 1 diabetes. The repertoire was sequenced with immunoSEQ multiplex PCR; TCRdb's copy has only in-frame clones and lacks some. The sample has 150,000 to 180,000 clones, over 7.5% seen once. The specimen was central memory CD4+ T cells from blood. The origin of the receptors is a man between 18 and 35 years old in good health. Both conserved end residues are part of each CDR3.

TRBV6-1 | CASSEGGSSYEQYF
TRBV11-3 | CASRQGTDTQYF
TRBV7-2 | CASSSRGTGGTSGANVLTF
TRBV4-3 | CASSQYEGNYGYTF
TRBV5-6 | CASSLAGVSYNEQFF
TRBV7-9 | CASSPGEARSNQPQHF
TRBV10-3 | CAISGGHRRVYGYTF
TRBV20-1 | CSARPQYEQYF
TRBV7-3 | CASSLTGTGYEQYF
TRBV4-1 | CASSQVAPPLWRAPLHF
TRBV5-6 | CASSFRGGELFF
TRBV5-6 | CASSLGAGLNTEAFF
TRBV9 | CASSATGKPNTEAFF
TRBV7-9 | CASSGGQGSQPQHF
TRBV11-1 | CASSAEVGGTEAFF
TRBV6-6 | CASRGQWPNYGYTF
TRBV10-3 | CAISEGGANSPLHF
TRBV6-6 | CASSSTVGGSDYGYTF
TRBV7-2 | CASSSAPQGSTEAFF
TRBV11-2 | CASSSPLGGTDTQYF
TRBV4-3 | CASMTTGRNTEAFF
TRBV6-5 | CASTRSGTANTEAFF
TRBV6-6 | CASSYQGSKQPQHF
TRBV7-9 | CASSSSGGMAGYTF
TRBV6-5 | CASSEGLAADTQYF
TRBV27 | CASSYSGLNQPQHF
TRBV28 | CASLDRADYGYTF
TRBV6-1 | CASSEATRGFTEAFF
TRBV7-2 | CASSLGDGAYNEQFF
TRBV20-1 | CSASRREAFF
TRBV7-9 | CASRAGEYEKLFF
TRBV30 | CAWSRRDRNYGYTF
TRBV7-2 | CASSRPGGAPDTQYF
TRBV4-2 | CASSQDLLAAGGYTF
TRBV6-5 | CASRRHGLYGYTF
TRBV5-1 | CASSAYQETQYF
TRBV5-6 | CASSPIGTGELFF
TRBV25-1 | CASSEETGTSLSTDTQYF
TRBV19 | CASSDRALNTEAFF
TRBV2 | CASSVGGANVLTF
TRBV7-2 | CASSYRGSSYEQYF
TRBV18 | CASSPPARGSNNEQFF
TRBV5-1 | CASSLGPAGGPETQYF
TRBV9 | CASSVTPGTGEGYTF
TRBV27 | CASFTGEYGYTF
TRBV7-2 | CATTTSGRVTGELFF
TRBV7-7 | CASSLSGGDGELFF
TRBV4-3 | CASSQGQGQELYEQYF
TRBV7-3 | CASSLSGANTEAFF
TRBV6-5 | CASMEQGAYEQYF
TRBV7-2 | CASSLLLQGVMHF
TRBV7-2 | CASKPPAAYEQYF
TRBV5-6 | CASSPLAGGRGEQFF